The 10 T cell receptor beta chains in this list originate from one sample, sequenced in a study of CD4 T cells in relation to SARS-CoV-2 and coronaviruses. Profiling relied on immunoSEQ multiplex PCR, and the TCRdb table lists in-frame clones only, not all of them. This sample has about 54,000 clones, with around 90% found just once. Sequenced material: naive CD4+ T cells from PBMCs. Subset indicated: naive CD4+ T cells isolated by negative enrichment. The receptors come from an adult with COVID-19.

The chain couples TRBV19 to TRBJ1-3; D gene ambiguous. The ends were cut back, 3 bases at V and 0 bases at J, with 15 bases in the middle. The CDR3 has 17 residues. Germline-derived CDR1 and CDR2 are LNHDA and SQIVND (reference sequence). The CDR3 DNA reads TGTGCCAGTAGTATCAGGCGGGGTTTCACCTCTGGAAACACCATATATTTT. Translating gives CASSIRRGFTSGNTIYF.

The rearrangement uses TRBV9 and TRBJ2-2; possible D gene TRBD1, 6 bases. V dropped 3 bases and J dropped 0 bases, with 9 bases sitting between them. Looked up from germline, CDR1 is SGDLS and CDR2 is YYNGEE. The CDR3 runs to 15 residues. The CDR3 coding sequence is TGTGCCAGCAGCGGCGGACAGACGAACACCGGGGAGCTGTTTTTT. Translating it yields CASSGGQTNTGELFF.

This chain connects TRBV28 to TRBJ2-1; the D is unclear. The CDR3 runs to 16 residues. The V and J ends lost 4 bases and 4 bases respectively, with 17 bases between them. Germline V gene data show CDR1 as MDHEN and CDR2 as SYDVKM. The DNA of the CDR3 is TGTGCCAGCAGTTCCGAAGGAGCAGAGTCATACAATGAGCAGTTCTTC. Its protein product is CASSSEGAESYNEQFF.

This clone came up a few times. V usage is TRBV5-6 and J usage is TRBJ2-7; D is ambiguous. The V and J ends lost 3 bases and 0 bases respectively, with 10 bases between them. Germline lookup yields CDR1 SGHDT and CDR2 YYEEEE. The CDR3 is 14 residues long. In nucleotides, the CDR3 is TGTGCCAGCAGCTCCCCTAGTAGCTCCTACGAGCAGTACTTC. Encoded protein: CASSSPSSSYEQYF.

The rearrangement joins TRBV7-3 to TRBJ2-2; D unclear. V lost 2 bases and J 0 bases, leaving 10 bases between the germline ends. Per germline, CDR1 SGHTA and CDR2 FQGTGA. The CDR3 is 16 amino acids. CDR3 DNA: TGTGCCAGCAGCTTAGAAACCACTACGAACACCGGGGAGCTGTTTTTT. This sequence encodes CASSLETTTNTGELFF.

CDR3 DNA sequence: TGTGCCAGCAGGCACCGGGGGCAAGAGACCCAGTACTTC. This translates into CASRHRGQETQYF. The chain couples TRBV27 to TRBJ2-5; possibly TRBD2 for D (6 bases). Germline-derived CDR1 and CDR2 are MNHEY and SMNVEV (reference sequence). The CDR3 runs 13 residues. The V and J ends lost 6 bases and 2 bases respectively, with 10 bases between them.

A few counts support this clone. The rearrangement joins TRBV23-1 to TRBJ1-2; perhaps TRBD1 as D (5 bases). TRBV23-1 is an ORF, and what it does is uncertain. The CDR3 covers 14 residues. The ends were cut back, 6 bases at V and 1 base at J, with 12 bases in the middle. The CDR3 DNA sequence: TGCGCCAGCAGGGAGTGGGGGGATAACTATGGCTACACCTTC. Translated, it gives CASREWGDNYGYTF.

The chain links TRBV4-1 to TRBJ2-7; D gene uncertain. CDR1 is MGHRA, CDR2 YSYEKL, per germline. Trimming took off 0 bases at V and 1 base at J, with 10 bases between the two ends. The CDR3 extends over 15 amino acids. The chain's CDR3 is CASSQDPTVSYEQYF. DNA for the CDR3: TGCGCCAGCAGCCAAGACCCCACGGTTTCCTACGAGCAGTACTTC.

CDR3 nucleotide sequence: TGTGCCAGCAGTCCCCGACGGCAGGATCAGCCCCAGCATTTT. As protein: CASSPRRQDQPQHF. The chain joins TRBV6-5 to TRBJ1-5; the D is unclear. V was clipped by 5 bases and J by 5 bases, with 13 bases between them. The CDR3 is 14 amino acids. In germline, CDR1 is MNHEY, CDR2 SVGAGI.

The V and J genes are TRBV28 and TRBJ1-2; possible D gene TRBD1, 5 bases. CDR3 length: 15 amino acids. Trimming cost V 4 bases and J 4 bases, with 16 bases left between them. Germline values: CDR1 MDHEN, CDR2 SYDVKM. CDR3 DNA sequence: TGTGCCAGCAGTTCTGGGTGGGGGGGGGTCTATGGCTACACCTTC. As protein: CASSSGWGGVYGYTF.